This T cell receptor beta chain was sequenced for a study of T cell repertoires in cytomegalovirus infection. TCRdb passed the reads through MiXCR, listing each CDR3 protein once. The table shows 700,000 to 950,000 distinct CDR3 sequences, with 30% to 35% occurring only once. The CDR3 contains 14 residues. Germline loops: CDR1 SGHDT, CDR2 YYEEEE. V was trimmed by 3 bases and J by 2 bases, leaving 11 bases between them. Notes on this clonotype: The antigen remains undetermined.

The receptor was isolated from a human donor in good health (CMV status not recorded). Some clones in this sample may be carry-over from other donors' samples. Sequencing was performed on cultured CD8+ T cells from PBMCs, taken from culture after CMV antigen stimulation. This rearrangement joins TRBV5-6 to TRBJ1-1; D is unclear. CDR3 region: CASSSPVINTEAFF. In nucleotides, the CDR3 is TGTGCCAGCAGCTCCCCGGTCATTAACACTGAAGCTTTCTTT.